This section outlines one T cell receptor (beta chain) sequence together with its context. Its antigen is not known. This sample is part of a study of cytomegalovirus exposure and HLA in healthy donors. About the study: The same platform used for the 666 first-cohort repertoires was also used for the roughly 130 validation repertoires, as a later analysis reported. Study outcomes and limitations: First-cohort TCR clusters tended to co-occur in the roughly 120 validation repertoires, a later analysis found. Cytomegalovirus-associated status was assigned to approximately 160 TCR beta chains. Reports indicated that the classifier achieved high specificity and sensitivity in diagnosing cytomegalovirus status.

The assay was immunoSEQ multiplex PCR, and TCRdb's table has in-frame clones only and misses some. The sample lists about 240,000 clones; around 86% were seen once. Germline CDR1 and CDR2: GTSNPN and SVGIG (reference sequence). The CDR3 contains 15 residues. V shed 0 bases and J 7 bases; nucleotides not matched to a gene: 10. The sequencing input was PBMCs. The clonotype comes from a woman aged 25 to 39 in good health and CMV-seropositive. This rearrangement joins TRBV30 to TRBJ2-7; 9 nucleotides line up with TRBD2. The CDR3 loop is CAWSVRREGRREQYF. The CDR3 nucleotides read TGTGCCTGGAGTGTGAGGCGGGAGGGCCGACGGGAGCAGTACTTC.